Included here is one T cell receptor (beta chain) sequence, with context. Clones were read by immunoSEQ multiplex PCR, and TCRdb kept only the in-frame ones, dropping some. The sample includes 60,000 to 75,000 clones, approximately 87% of them seen just once. This sample is part of a study of control samples from healthy donors and cancer patients. Trimming took 3 bases from V and 2 from J, leaving 11 bases between them. The CDR3 has 15 residues. From germline, CDR1 is LNHDA and CDR2 SQIVND (reference sequence). The sample consisted of blood. The V and J genes are TRBV19 and TRBJ1-5; D might be TRBD1 (5 bases). This clonotype originated in a middle-aged man in good health. CDR3 region: CASSIKGTRNQPQHF. DNA for the CDR3: TGTGCCAGTAGTATTAAGGGGACTCGCAATCAGCCCCAGCATTTT.